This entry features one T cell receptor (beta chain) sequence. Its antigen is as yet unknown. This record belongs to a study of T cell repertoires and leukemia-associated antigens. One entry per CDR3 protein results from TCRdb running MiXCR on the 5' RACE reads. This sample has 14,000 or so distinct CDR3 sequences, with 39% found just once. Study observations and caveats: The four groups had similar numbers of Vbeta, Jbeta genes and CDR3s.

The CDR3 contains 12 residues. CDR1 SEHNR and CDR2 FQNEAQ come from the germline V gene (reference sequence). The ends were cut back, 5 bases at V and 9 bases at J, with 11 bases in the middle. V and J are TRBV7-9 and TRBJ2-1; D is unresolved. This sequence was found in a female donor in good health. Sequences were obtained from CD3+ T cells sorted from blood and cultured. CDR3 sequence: CASSIVSTEQFF. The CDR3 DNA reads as TGTGCCAGCAGCATAGTCTCCACTGAGCAGTTCTTC.